These T cell receptor beta chains were read from a single sample in a study of cytomegalovirus exposure and HLA in healthy donors. Some clones are missing from TCRdb's copy, which holds only in-frame ones; the method was immunoSEQ multiplex PCR. The sample holds some 100,000 clones; about 77% are singletons and the top ten take around 3.8%. The sample taken for sequencing was PBMCs. Receptors were obtained from a woman aged 50 to 65 in good health and CMV-seropositive. Both conserved end residues are part of each CDR3.

CDR3: CASSFRIRVRKNEGYNEQFF; V: TRBV7-8
CDR3: CASSEALWTSGNYEQYF; V: TRBV2
CDR3: CASSPALPGQGLDTEAFF; V: TRBV5-1
CDR3: CASSPTGGGETQYF; V: TRBV7-3
CDR3: CASSNPSGASTDTQYF; V: TRBV19
CDR3: CASSLVGGAIGELFF; V: TRBV5-1
CDR3: CSVELAAPGNEQFF; V: TRBV29-1
CDR3: CASSPRTASYEQYF; V: TRBV27
CDR3: CASSLVTGRSMNTEAFF; V: TRBV5-1
CDR3: CAWGTGSETQYF; V: TRBV30
CDR3: CASSAHRAGNTIYF; V: TRBV25-1
CDR3: CASSSPRDRPSNQPQHF; V: TRBV19
CDR3: CASSPTGLVTNEQFF; V: TRBV18
CDR3: CASTISWGQYYGYTF; V: TRBV6-5
CDR3: CASREAILHEQYF; V: TRBV6-1
CDR3: CASRDTGTGGRTWSF; V: TRBV19
CDR3: CASSSTERANVLTF; V: TRBV5-1
CDR3: CASTIAGGSEAFF; V: TRBV25-1
CDR3: CASSPQREGEQYF; V: TRBV4-2
CDR3: CASGRGLAGGLQETQYF; V: TRBV27
CDR3: CASSSGTGNYEQYF; V: TRBV2
CDR3: CASSQGEDYGYTF; V: TRBV4-2
CDR3: CASSEEGAETQYF; V: TRBV9
CDR3: CASSVVGTSWDEQFF; V: TRBV9
CDR3: CASSPRQGSNQPQHF; V: TRBV4-1
CDR3: CASSPGGPNEKLFF; V: TRBV6-4
CDR3: CASSPSGVVGEKLFF; V: TRBV5-8
CDR3: CASSSGTNEQYF; V: TRBV7-3
CDR3: CASSYKAGGPETQYF; V: TRBV6-5